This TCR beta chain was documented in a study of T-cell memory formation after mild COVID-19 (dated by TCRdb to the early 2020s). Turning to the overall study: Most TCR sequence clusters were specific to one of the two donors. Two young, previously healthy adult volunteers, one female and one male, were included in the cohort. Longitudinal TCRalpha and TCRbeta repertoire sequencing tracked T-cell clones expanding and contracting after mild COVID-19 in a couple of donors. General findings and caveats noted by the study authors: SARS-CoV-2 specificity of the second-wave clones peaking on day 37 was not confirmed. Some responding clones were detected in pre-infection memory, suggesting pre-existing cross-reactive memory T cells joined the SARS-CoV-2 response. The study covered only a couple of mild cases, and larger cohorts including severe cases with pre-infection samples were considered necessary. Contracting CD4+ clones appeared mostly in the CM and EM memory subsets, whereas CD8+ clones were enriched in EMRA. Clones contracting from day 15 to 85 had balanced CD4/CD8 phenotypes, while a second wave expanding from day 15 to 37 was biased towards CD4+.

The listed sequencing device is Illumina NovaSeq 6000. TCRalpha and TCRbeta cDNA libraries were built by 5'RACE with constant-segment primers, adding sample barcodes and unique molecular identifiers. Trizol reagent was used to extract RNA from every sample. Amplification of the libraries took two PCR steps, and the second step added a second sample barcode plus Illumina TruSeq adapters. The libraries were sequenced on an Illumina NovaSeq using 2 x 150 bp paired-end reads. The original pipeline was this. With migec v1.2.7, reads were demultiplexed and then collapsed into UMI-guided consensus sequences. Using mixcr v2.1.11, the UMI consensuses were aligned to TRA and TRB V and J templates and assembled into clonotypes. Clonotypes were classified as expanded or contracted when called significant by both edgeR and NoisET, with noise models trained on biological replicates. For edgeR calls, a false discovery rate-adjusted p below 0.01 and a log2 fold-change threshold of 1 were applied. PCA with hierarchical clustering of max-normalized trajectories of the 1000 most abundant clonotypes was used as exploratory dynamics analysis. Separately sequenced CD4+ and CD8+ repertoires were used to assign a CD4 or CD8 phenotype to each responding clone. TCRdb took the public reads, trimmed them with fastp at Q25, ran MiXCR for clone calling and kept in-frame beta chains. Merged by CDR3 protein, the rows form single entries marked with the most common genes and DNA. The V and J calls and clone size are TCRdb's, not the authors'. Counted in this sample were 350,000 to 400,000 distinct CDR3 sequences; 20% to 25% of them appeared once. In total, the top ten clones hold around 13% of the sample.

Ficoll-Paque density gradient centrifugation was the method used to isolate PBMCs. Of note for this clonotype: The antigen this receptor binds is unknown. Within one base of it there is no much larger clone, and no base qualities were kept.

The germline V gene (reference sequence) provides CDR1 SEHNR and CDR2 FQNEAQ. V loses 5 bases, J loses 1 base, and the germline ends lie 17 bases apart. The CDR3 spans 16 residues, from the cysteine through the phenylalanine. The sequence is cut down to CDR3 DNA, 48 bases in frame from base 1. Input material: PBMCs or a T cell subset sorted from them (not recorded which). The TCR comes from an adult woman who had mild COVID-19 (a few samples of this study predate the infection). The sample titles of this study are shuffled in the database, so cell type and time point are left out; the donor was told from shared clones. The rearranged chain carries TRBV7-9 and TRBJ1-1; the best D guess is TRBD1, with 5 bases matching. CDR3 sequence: CASSPSWQGENTEAFF. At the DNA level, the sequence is TGTGCCAGCAGCCCCTCGTGGCAGGGCGAGAACACTGAAGCTTTCTTT.